This entry describes one T cell receptor beta chain. Its target is not known. Samples were taken at baseline and on day 1 of cycles 4 and 7. The CDR3 sequence is 14 residues long. With V trimmed by 10 bases and J by 2 bases, 8 bases remained unmatched. Germline lookup yields CDR1 SGHAT and CDR2 FQNNGV. Produced via immunoSEQ multiplex PCR; TCRdb's table is partial and in-frame only. This sample has roughly 6,000 clones; about 76% occur once, and the top ten carry around three fifths. This sample is drawn from a study of OX40 agonist ivuxolimab in advanced cancers. As for the study in general: Averaging roughly 60 years in age, with a range of about 20 to 90, the cohort was approximately 84% male. Study observations and caveats: With doses of 0.1-3.0 mg/kg, partial responders showed among the lowest clonal expansion. Among the nonresponders, some also had low normalized T-cell clonal expansion.

This sample comprised CD4+ or CD8+ T cells sorted from blood, obtained in a trial of the OX40 agonist ivuxolimab. The source is an adult with an advanced solid tumor such as melanoma, head and neck, liver or kidney cancer. This chain joins TRBV11-2 and TRBJ2-5, with 9 bases that match TRBD2. CDR3 in DNA: TGTGCCACGGGGCGACTAGCGGAGCAAGAGACCCAGTACTTC. Protein: CATGRLAEQETQYF. Drawing the rest from reference TRBV11-2 and TRBJ2-5, the complete variable domain is EAGVAQSPRYKIIEKRQSVAFWCNPISGHATLYWYQQILGQGPKLLIQFQNNGVVDDSQLPKDRFSAERLKGVDSTLKIQPAKLEDSAVYLCATGRLAEQETQYFGPGTRLLVL.